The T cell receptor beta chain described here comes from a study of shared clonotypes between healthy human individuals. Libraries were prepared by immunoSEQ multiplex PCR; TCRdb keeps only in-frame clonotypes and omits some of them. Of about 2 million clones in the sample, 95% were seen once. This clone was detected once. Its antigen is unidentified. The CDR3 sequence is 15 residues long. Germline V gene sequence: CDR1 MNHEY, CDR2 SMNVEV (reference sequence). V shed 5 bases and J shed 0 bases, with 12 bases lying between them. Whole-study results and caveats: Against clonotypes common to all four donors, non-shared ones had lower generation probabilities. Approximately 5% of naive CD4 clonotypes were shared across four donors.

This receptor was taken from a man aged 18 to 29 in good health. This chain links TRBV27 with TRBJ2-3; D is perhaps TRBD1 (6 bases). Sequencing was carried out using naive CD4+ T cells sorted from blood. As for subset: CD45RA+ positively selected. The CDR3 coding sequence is TGTGCCAGCAGTGGGGGCTGGGCTAGCACAGATACGCAGTATTTT. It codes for CASSGGWASTDTQYF.